A selection of T cell receptor beta chains follows, all from one sample in a study of OX40 agonist ivuxolimab in advanced cancers. Some clones are missing from TCRdb's copy, which holds only in-frame ones; the method was immunoSEQ multiplex PCR. Of 60,000 to 70,000 clones in the sample, 86% were seen once. Sequencing used CD4+ or CD8+ T cells sorted from blood, obtained in a trial of the OX40 agonist ivuxolimab. These receptors all stem from an adult with an advanced solid tumor such as melanoma, head and neck, liver or kidney cancer. Each CDR3 is given with its conserved first and last residue. Fields, in order: V gene, J gene, CDR3 protein.

TRBV18	TRBJ1-2	CASSPQGDNYGYTF
TRBV15	TRBJ1-2	CATSRDRGLGGRSQVF
TRBV5-1	TRBJ1-4	CASSSLDNEKLFF
TRBV5-4	TRBJ1-5	CASSLGWGSSQPQHF
TRBV5-1	TRBJ2-3	CASSAGDTQYF
TRBV11-2	TRBJ2-1	CASSLTLMAANEQFF
TRBV5-8	TRBJ2-1	CASSFESLGHNEQFF
TRBV7-9	TRBJ1-1	CASSPTTERGEAFF
TRBV5-1	TRBJ2-5	CASSLSTGGYQETQYF
TRBV2	TRBJ2-5	CASGGQGETQYF